This is a list of T cell receptor beta chains from one sample in a study of blood T cell repertoires in COVID-19. TCRdb keeps only in-frame clones here, not all; method: immunoSEQ multiplex PCR. The repertoire consists of about 210,000 clones, with 85% to 90% occurring once and the leading ten covering roughly 1.6%. Sequenced material: peripheral blood. The receptors derive from a man aged 18 to 35 with active or convalescent COVID-19. Both conserved end residues are part of each CDR3. Each record gives: CDR3 DNA, CDR3 protein, clone size, J gene, V gene, D gene. A D gene is named only where the DNA matches it firmly. For some rows the clone size is stated as once, few or many, or as a class when expanded; others skip it.

CDR3 DNA: TGCGCCAGCAGCCGCGGACAGGGGGGCACTGAAGCTTTCTTT; CDR3 protein: CASSRGQGGTEAFF; clone size: NA; J gene: TRBJ1-1; V gene: TRBV5-1; D gene: TRBD1
CDR3 DNA: TGTGCCAGCAGCTTGGTCGGGGGGGGAGAGACCCAGTACTTC; CDR3 protein: CASSLVGGGETQYF; clone size: NA; J gene: TRBJ2-5; V gene: TRBV5-4; D gene: TRBD2
CDR3 DNA: TGCAGCGTTGAAGTTAGTGGCACAGAAGGATATGGCTACACCTTC; CDR3 protein: CSVEVSGTEGYGYTF; clone size: once; J gene: TRBJ1-2; V gene: TRBV29-1; D gene: NA
CDR3 DNA: TGTGCCAGCAGAAACAGGGACAGCTCCTACGAGCAGTACTTC; CDR3 protein: CASRNRDSSYEQYF; clone size: NA; J gene: TRBJ2-7; V gene: TRBV2; D gene: TRBD1
CDR3 DNA: TGTGCCAGCAGTCGACCAGGGGCTACCCTCCACTTT; CDR3 protein: CASSRPGATLHF; clone size: NA; J gene: TRBJ1-6; V gene: TRBV6-5; D gene: NA
CDR3 DNA: TGTGCCAGTACCCCGACAGACAACTATGGCTACACCTTC; CDR3 protein: CASTPTDNYGYTF; clone size: NA; J gene: TRBJ1-2; V gene: TRBV19; D gene: NA
CDR3 DNA: TGTGCCAGCAGCAACCCAGGCCCTAGCACAGATACGCAGTATTTT; CDR3 protein: CASSNPGPSTDTQYF; clone size: NA; J gene: TRBJ2-3; V gene: TRBV7-9; D gene: NA
CDR3 DNA: TGTGCCAGCAGCTCGGACAGGGAATATGGCTACACCTTC; CDR3 protein: CASSSDREYGYTF; clone size: NA; J gene: TRBJ1-2; V gene: TRBV7-3; D gene: TRBD1
CDR3 DNA: TGTGCCAGCAGCTTCCGGATAAAGCGGGGGAGCTTTACAGATACGCAGTATTTT; CDR3 protein: CASSFRIKRGSFTDTQYF; clone size: once; J gene: TRBJ2-3; V gene: TRBV21-1; D gene: NA
CDR3 DNA: TGTGCCAGCAGCTTAGCTACGGGTTACGAGCAGTACTTC; CDR3 protein: CASSLATGYEQYF; clone size: NA; J gene: TRBJ2-7; V gene: TRBV7-6; D gene: NA
CDR3 DNA: TGTGCCAGCAGCGGACAGGGGAGCTCCTACGAGCAGTACTTC; CDR3 protein: CASSGQGSSYEQYF; clone size: NA; J gene: TRBJ2-7; V gene: TRBV2; D gene: TRBD1
CDR3 DNA: TGTGCCAGCCATCGGGGCGGGACAGGGATTAATGAAAAACTGTTTTTT; CDR3 protein: CASHRGGTGINEKLFF; clone size: NA; J gene: TRBJ1-4; V gene: TRBV2; D gene: TRBD1
CDR3 DNA: TGTGCCTGGAGTGCAAACAGTTATGGCTACACCTTC; CDR3 protein: CAWSANSYGYTF; clone size: NA; J gene: TRBJ1-2; V gene: TRBV30; D gene: NA
CDR3 DNA: TGCGCCACCACGTCAAAACAGCTACTAGGCTATGGCTACACCTTC; CDR3 protein: CATTSKQLLGYGYTF; clone size: NA; J gene: TRBJ1-2; V gene: TRBV10-2; D gene: NA
CDR3 DNA: TGTGCCTGGAGTGGACAGGGTAGTTTATATTTT; CDR3 protein: CAWSGQGSLYF; clone size: NA; J gene: TRBJ1-3; V gene: TRBV30; D gene: TRBD1
CDR3 DNA: TGTGCCAGCAGCGTAGTTGACAGGAGCACCGGGGAGCTGTTTTTT; CDR3 protein: CASSVVDRSTGELFF; clone size: NA; J gene: TRBJ2-2; V gene: TRBV9; D gene: NA
CDR3 DNA: TGTGCCAGCAGTGCGCAGGGAGGGAATGAGCAGTTCTTC; CDR3 protein: CASSAQGGNEQFF; clone size: NA; J gene: TRBJ2-1; V gene: TRBV6-4; D gene: TRBD2
CDR3 DNA: TGTGCCAGCAGCCGTAGCGGGAGAGTGACAGATACGCAGTATTTT; CDR3 protein: CASSRSGRVTDTQYF; clone size: NA; J gene: TRBJ2-3; V gene: TRBV7-8; D gene: TRBD2
CDR3 DNA: TGTGCCAGCAGCTTAGCGATCCAGGCGGATACGCAGTATTTT; CDR3 protein: CASSLAIQADTQYF; clone size: NA; J gene: TRBJ2-3; V gene: TRBV7-2; D gene: NA
CDR3 DNA: TGCGCCAGCAGCCAAGAGGGCAGGGGAGGGAGCAATCAGCCCCAGCATTTT; CDR3 protein: CASSQEGRGGSNQPQHF; clone size: NA; J gene: TRBJ1-5; V gene: TRBV4-1; D gene: NA
CDR3 DNA: TGTGCCAGCAGCCAAACTAGGGAAGAGACCCAGTACTTC; CDR3 protein: CASSQTREETQYF; clone size: once; J gene: TRBJ2-5; V gene: TRBV7-2; D gene: NA
CDR3 DNA: TGTGCCAGCAGCGACAGTCGACAGAAAGAAGCTTTCTTT; CDR3 protein: CASSDSRQKEAFF; clone size: once; J gene: TRBJ1-1; V gene: TRBV2; D gene: NA
CDR3 DNA: TGTGCCAGCAGCCAAGATCTCGCAGGAATGAACACTGAAGCTTTCTTT; CDR3 protein: CASSQDLAGMNTEAFF; clone size: NA; J gene: TRBJ1-1; V gene: TRBV4-2; D gene: NA